The present entry profiles one TCR beta chain with its context. Its antigen is undetermined. The sample has other DNA sequences that encode this CDR3 too. The sample is drawn from a study of T cell clonotyping in hematopoietic cell transplantation. Findings and caveats of the study: Without cell sorting, CD4 versus CD8 contributions remain unresolved. Recipient TCR diversity dropped after transplant; expanded clonotypes rose from day 30 to 180.

Repertoires were generated with immunoSEQ multiplex PCR, while TCRdb's copy carries only in-frame clones and drops some. The data contain about 6,200 clones, 77% of them singletons. The CDR3 is 15 residues long. Germline loops: CDR1 SGHVS, CDR2 FNYEAQ. V shed 3 bases and J 3 bases; nucleotides not matched to a gene: 2. The starting material was PBMCs, obtained 100 days after allogeneic stem cell transplant. The rearrangement uses TRBV7-6 and TRBJ2-2, with 9 bases fitting TRBD1. The sequence was collected from a female patient younger than 45 who had an allogeneic stem cell transplant, so the T cells may come from the graft donor. Some clones in this sample may be carry-over from other donors' samples. The DNA of the CDR3 is TGTGCCAGCAGCTTTAGGGACAGGGACACCGGGGAGCTGTTTTTT. This sequence encodes CASSFRDRDTGELFF.